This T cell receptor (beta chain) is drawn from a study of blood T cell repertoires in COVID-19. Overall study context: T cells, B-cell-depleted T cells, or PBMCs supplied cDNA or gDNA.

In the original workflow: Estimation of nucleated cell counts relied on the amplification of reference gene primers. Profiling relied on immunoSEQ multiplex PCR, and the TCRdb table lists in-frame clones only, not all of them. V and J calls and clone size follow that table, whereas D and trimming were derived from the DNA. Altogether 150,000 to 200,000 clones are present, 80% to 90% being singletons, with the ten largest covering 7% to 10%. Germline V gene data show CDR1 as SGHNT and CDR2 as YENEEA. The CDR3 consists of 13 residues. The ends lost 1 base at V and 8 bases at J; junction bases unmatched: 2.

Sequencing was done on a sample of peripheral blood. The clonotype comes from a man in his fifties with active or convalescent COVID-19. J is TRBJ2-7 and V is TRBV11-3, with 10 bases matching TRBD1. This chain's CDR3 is CASSLGTGGQQYF. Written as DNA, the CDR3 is TGTGCCAGCAGCTTAGGGACAGGGGGGCAGCAGTACTTC.